This is a list of T cell receptor beta chains from one sample in a study of cytomegalovirus exposure and HLA in healthy donors. The data were produced by immunoSEQ multiplex PCR, yet TCRdb's version contains in-frame clones alone and is incomplete. This table holds 110,000 to 150,000 clones, 75% to 90% found once. Source material: PBMCs. Receptor source: a woman under 40 in good health and CMV-seropositive. Both conserved end residues are part of each CDR3. A D gene is named only where the DNA matches it firmly. Size tells how often a clone was seen (once, few, many) or the class of an expanded clone, and some rows leave it out.

>TRBJ1-4|.|TRBD1|TRBV18
TGTGCCAGCTCACCACCGGGACAGTCTAATGAAAAACTGTTTTTT
CASSPPGQSNEKLFF
>TRBJ2-7|.|.|TRBV27
TGTGCCAGCAGTTTAAAGGGACACTACTCCTACGAGCAGTACTTC
CASSLKGHYSYEQYF
>TRBJ1-2|.|TRBD1|TRBV19
TGTGCCAGTAGGGGACAGGGCGATGTAGATGGCTACACCTTC
CASRGQGDVDGYTF
>TRBJ2-1|.|TRBD2|TRBV27
TGTGCCAGCAGCCCCAGGACTAGCGGGAACTACAATGAGCAGTTCTTC
CASSPRTSGNYNEQFF
>TRBJ2-3|.|TRBD2|TRBV28
TGTGCCAGCAGTTTATCATCTAGCGGGGGAGCTTTGGGGGATACGCAGTATTTT
CASSLSSSGGALGDTQYF
>TRBJ2-1|many|.|TRBV5-4
TGTGCCAGCACCCACGACAGAAACAATGAGCAGTTCTTC
CASTHDRNNEQFF
>TRBJ2-7|.|TRBD2|TRBV2
TGTGCCAGCAGTGTCGGACTAGCGCGAGGCTACGAGCAGTACTTC
CASSVGLARGYEQYF
>TRBJ2-5|.|TRBD1|TRBV28
TGTGCCAGCAGTATGAGGACAGGTTGGGAGACCCAGTACTTC
CASSMRTGWETQYF
>TRBJ1-6|few|TRBD1|TRBV5-4
TGTGCCAGCAGCTTGGGACAGGGTGGTTCACCCCTCCACTTT
CASSLGQGGSPLHF
>TRBJ1-1|.|.|TRBV7-9
TGTGCCAACCTTCCGGACGGGAGAACTGAAGCTTTCTTT
CANLPDGRTEAFF
>TRBJ2-2|.|.|TRBV5-1
TGCGCCAGCAGCTTGCGGGGGTATGGCGGGGAGCTGTTTTTT
CASSLRGYGGELFF
>TRBJ2-7|.|.|TRBV5-6
TGTGCCAGCAGCTTCGCTAGCGCCTACGAGCAGTACTTC
CASSFASAYEQYF
>TRBJ2-7|.|.|TRBV2
TGTGCCACCCAGGACATGTCCTACGAGCAGTACTTC
CATQDMSYEQYF
>TRBJ2-2|.|.|TRBV18
TGTGCCAGCTCATCGGTTCCTTCCGGGGAGCTGTTTTTT
CASSSVPSGELFF
>TRBJ2-1|.|TRBD2|TRBV13
TGTGCCAGCAGCCCCGGCGGACTAGCGGGGCCCTCCTACAATGAGCAGTTCTTC
CASSPGGLAGPSYNEQFF
>TRBJ2-1|.|.|TRBV5-1
TGCGCCAGCAGCCTCAGCGGCAGCTCCTACAATGAGCAGTTCTTC
CASSLSGSSYNEQFF
>TRBJ1-2|.|TRBD1|TRBV6-1
TGTGCCAGCAGTGAGGGACAGGGGGCGTTCTATGGCTACACCTTC
CASSEGQGAFYGYTF
>TRBJ2-3|.|TRBD2|TRBV4-2
TGTGCCAGCAGTCCCCTGACTAGCGGGGGTGATACGCAGTATTTT
CASSPLTSGGDTQYF
>TRBJ1-1|.|.|TRBV7-3
TGTGCCAGCAGCTTAAAAGGAGTGAACACTGAAGCTTTCTTT
CASSLKGVNTEAFF
>TRBJ1-2|.|.|TRBV2
TGTGCCAGCAGTCCTGACCGGGGAGGCTACACCTTC
CASSPDRGGYTF
>TRBJ2-3|.|.|TRBV29-1
TGCAGCGTTGTTCCAGTCCCCACAGATACGCAGTATTTT
CSVVPVPTDTQYF
>TRBJ2-7|.|.|TRBV28
TGTGCCAGCATTCTAAGGGGCGTGGGCGAGCAGTACTTC
CASILRGVGEQYF
>TRBJ2-7|.|TRBD2|TRBV5-1
TGCGCCAGCAGCTTCCCCGGGACTAGCGGGAGATACGAGCAGTACTTC
CASSFPGTSGRYEQYF
>TRBJ2-3|.|TRBD2|TRBV5-1
TGCGCCAGCAGCTTGTTCGGCCGGAGCGGGGGCCACCTCAGCACAGATACGCAGTATTTT
CASSLFGRSGGHLSTDTQYF
>TRBJ2-1|.|TRBD2|TRBV6-1
TGTGCCAGCAGTGGCGCCTTAGCGGGGCCTTTGGGCGATGAGCAGTTCTTC
CASSGALAGPLGDEQFF
>TRBJ2-2|.|TRBD2|TRBV27
TGTGCCAGCAGTCCCCGCCGACTAGCGGGAATATACACCGGGGAGCTGTTTTTT
CASSPRRLAGIYTGELFF
>TRBJ2-3|.|TRBD2|TRBV29-1
TGCAGCCTTACTAGCGGGGGGAAAGATACGCAGTATTTT
CSLTSGGKDTQYF
>TRBJ2-1|.|TRBD2|TRBV2
TGTGCCAGCAGTGAAGGGGGTAGCGGGAGGTCTGAGCAGTTCTTC
CASSEGGSGRSEQFF
>TRBJ2-5|.|.|TRBV15
TGTGCCACCAGCAGGGCCGGGAAAGACCAGTACTTC
CATSRAGKDQYF
>TRBJ1-2|.|.|TRBV4-1
TGCGCCAGCAGCCAAGTGGGGGGGGACACCAAGTTGTCAAACTATGGCTACACCTTC
CASSQVGGDTKLSNYGYTF
>TRBJ2-7|.|TRBD1|TRBV27
TGTGCCAGCAGTTTAGGTGTCAGGGGGCCGTACGAGCAGTACTTC
CASSLGVRGPYEQYF
>TRBJ1-3|.|.|TRBV5-1
TGCGCCAGCAGCTTTATAGGGGCTGGAAACACCATATATTTT
CASSFIGAGNTIYF
>TRBJ2-5|.|TRBD1|TRBV27
TGTGCCAGCAGAACGGGACAGCCACATGAGACCCAGTACTTC
CASRTGQPHETQYF
>TRBJ1-5|.|.|TRBV7-2
TGTGCCAGCAGCGCGGGCCTCAATCAGCCCCAGCATTTT
CASSAGLNQPQHF
>TRBJ2-1|once|.|TRBV13
TGTGCCAGCAGCTTACCTGGCCAAAACACTGAGCAGTTCTTC
CASSLPGQNTEQFF
>TRBJ1-6|.|.|TRBV27
TGTGCCAGCAGTTCCTTCCCCCCTTACAGGGAATCTAATTCACCCCTCCACTTT
CASSSFPPYRESNSPLHF
>TRBJ1-5|.|.|TRBV4-1
TGCGCCAGCAGCCAAGAGTTCAACAGAGATAGCAATCAGCCCCAGCATTTT
CASSQEFNRDSNQPQHF
>TRBJ2-7|.|.|TRBV6-1
TGTGCCAGCAGTCACAGGCGCTACGAGCAGTACTTC
CASSHRRYEQYF
>TRBJ2-1|.|TRBD2|TRBV5-5
TGTGCCAGCAGCCATGCCGGGGCGGGAGATCTGAATGAGCAGTTCTTC
CASSHAGAGDLNEQFF
>TRBJ2-7|.|.|TRBV6-6
TGTGCCAGCAGTTACTCGCCGGGAGTGGGCGAGCAGTACTTC
CASSYSPGVGEQYF
>TRBJ1-2|.|.|TRBV19
TGTGCCAGTACCAAACAGGATCCCTTCAACGGCTACACCTTC
CASTKQDPFNGYTF
>TRBJ1-4|.|TRBD1|TRBV5-6
TGTGCCAGCAGCTTGTTTTTGCCGGGGACAGCTCGTAATGAAAAACTGTTTTTT
CASSLFLPGTARNEKLFF
>TRBJ1-3|.|.|TRBV7-2
TGTGCCAGCAGCTTAAATCAGGGAAACACCATATATTTT
CASSLNQGNTIYF
>TRBJ2-7|.|.|TRBV7-9
TGTGCCAGCAGCTCTAGCCGTTTACGCTCCTACGAGCAGTACTTC
CASSSSRLRSYEQYF
>TRBJ1-3|.|.|TRBV2
TGTGCCAGCAGTGAAGCGGTGGCTAGTGGAAACACCATATATTTT
CASSEAVASGNTIYF
>TRBJ2-7|few|.|TRBV6-6
TGTGCCAGCAGTCTCTACAGGGAGCCCTACGAGCAGTACTTC
CASSLYREPYEQYF
>TRBJ2-1|many|.|TRBV5-6
TGTGCCAGCAGCTCTGACTCCAATGAGCAGTTCTTC
CASSSDSNEQFF
>TRBJ2-7|.|.|TRBV5-1
TGCGCCAGCAGGGGCGAGGGCACCTACTACGAGCAGTACTTC
CASRGEGTYYEQYF
>TRBJ1-2|.|.|TRBV9
TGTGCCAGCACCGAGGGAACGGCTAACTATGGCTACACCTTC
CASTEGTANYGYTF